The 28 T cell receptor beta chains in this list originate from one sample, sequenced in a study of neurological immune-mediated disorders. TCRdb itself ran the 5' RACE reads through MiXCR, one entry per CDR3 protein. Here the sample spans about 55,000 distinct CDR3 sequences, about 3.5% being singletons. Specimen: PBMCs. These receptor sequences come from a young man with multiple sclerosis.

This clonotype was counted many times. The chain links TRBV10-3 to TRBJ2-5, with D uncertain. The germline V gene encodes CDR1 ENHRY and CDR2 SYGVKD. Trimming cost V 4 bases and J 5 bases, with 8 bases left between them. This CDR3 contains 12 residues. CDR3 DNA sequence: TGTGCCATCAGTGGGGTGGAGGAGACCCAGTACTTC. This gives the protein CAISGVEETQYF.

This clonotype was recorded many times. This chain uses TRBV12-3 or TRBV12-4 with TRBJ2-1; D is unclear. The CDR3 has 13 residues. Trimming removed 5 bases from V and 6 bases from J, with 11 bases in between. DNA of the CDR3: TGTGCCAGCAGTCTCCGGACGTTCAATGAGCAGTTCTTC. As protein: CASSLRTFNEQFF.

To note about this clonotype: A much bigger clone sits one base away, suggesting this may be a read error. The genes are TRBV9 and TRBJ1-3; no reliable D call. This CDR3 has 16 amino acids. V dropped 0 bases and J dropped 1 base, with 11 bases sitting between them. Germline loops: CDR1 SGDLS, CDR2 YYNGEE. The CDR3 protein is CASSVGVAKSGNTIYF. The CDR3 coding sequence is TGTGCCAGCAGCGTAGGGGTAGCCAAATCTGGAAACACCATATATTTT. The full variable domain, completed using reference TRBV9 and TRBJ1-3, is DSGVTQTPKHLITATGQRVTLRCSPRSGDLSVYWYQQSLDQGLQFLIQYYNGEERAKGNILERFSAQQFPDLHSELNLSSLELGDSALYFCASSVGVAKSGNTIYFGEGSWLTVV.

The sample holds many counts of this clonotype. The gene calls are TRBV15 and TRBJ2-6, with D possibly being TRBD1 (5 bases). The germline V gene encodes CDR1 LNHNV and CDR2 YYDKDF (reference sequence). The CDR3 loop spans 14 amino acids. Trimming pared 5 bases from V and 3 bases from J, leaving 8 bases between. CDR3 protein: CATSSGHGANVLTF. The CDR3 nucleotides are TGTGCCACCAGCTCAGGGCATGGGGCCAACGTCCTGACTTTC.

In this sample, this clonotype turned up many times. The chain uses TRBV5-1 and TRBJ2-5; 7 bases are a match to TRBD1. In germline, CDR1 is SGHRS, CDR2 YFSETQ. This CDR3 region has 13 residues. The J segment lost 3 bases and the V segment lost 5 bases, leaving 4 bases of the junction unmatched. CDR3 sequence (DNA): TGCGCCAGCAGGGTGGGACAGAAAGAGACCCAGTACTTC. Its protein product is CASRVGQKETQYF.

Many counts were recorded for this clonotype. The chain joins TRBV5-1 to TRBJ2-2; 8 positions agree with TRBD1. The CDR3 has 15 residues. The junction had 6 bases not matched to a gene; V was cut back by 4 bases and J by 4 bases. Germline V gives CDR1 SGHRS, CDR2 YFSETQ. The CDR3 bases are TGCGCCAGCAGCCTCAGGGGGCAGAGCACCGGGGAGCTGTTTTTT. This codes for CASSLRGQSTGELFF. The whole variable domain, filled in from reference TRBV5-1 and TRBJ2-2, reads KAGVTQTPRYLIKTRGQQVTLSCSPISGHRSVSWYQQTPGQGLQFLFEYFSETQRNKGNFPGRFSGRQFSNSRSEMNVSTLELGDSALYLCASSLRGQSTGELFFGEGSRLTVL.

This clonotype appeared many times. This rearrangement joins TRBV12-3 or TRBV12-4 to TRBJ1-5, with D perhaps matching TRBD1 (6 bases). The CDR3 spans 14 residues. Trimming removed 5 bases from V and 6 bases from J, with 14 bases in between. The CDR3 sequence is CASSPTGLGQPQHF. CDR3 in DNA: TGTGCCAGCAGTCCCACAGGGCTTGGTCAGCCCCAGCATTTT.

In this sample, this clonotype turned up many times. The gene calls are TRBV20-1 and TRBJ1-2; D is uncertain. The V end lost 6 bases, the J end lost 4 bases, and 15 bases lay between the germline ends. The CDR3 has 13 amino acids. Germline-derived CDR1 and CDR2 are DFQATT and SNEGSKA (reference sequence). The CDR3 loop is CSARPVSLYGYTF. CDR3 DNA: TGCAGTGCCCGTCCGGTTTCTCTCTATGGCTACACCTTC.

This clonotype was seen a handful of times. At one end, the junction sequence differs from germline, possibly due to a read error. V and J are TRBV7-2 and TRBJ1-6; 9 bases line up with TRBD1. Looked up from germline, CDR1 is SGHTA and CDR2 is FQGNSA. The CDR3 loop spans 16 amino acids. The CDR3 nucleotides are TGTGCCAGCAGCCCTTTACCGGGACAGGGAGGTTCACCCCTCAACTTT. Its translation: CASSPLPGQGGSPLNF.

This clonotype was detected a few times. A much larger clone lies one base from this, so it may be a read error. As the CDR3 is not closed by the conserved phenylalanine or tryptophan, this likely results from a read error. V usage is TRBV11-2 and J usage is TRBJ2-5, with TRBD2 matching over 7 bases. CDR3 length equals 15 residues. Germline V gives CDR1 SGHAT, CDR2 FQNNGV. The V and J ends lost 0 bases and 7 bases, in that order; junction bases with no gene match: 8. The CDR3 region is CASSLDRDYTGTQYC. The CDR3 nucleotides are TGTGCCAGCAGCTTAGATCGGGACTATACCGGGACCCAGTACTGC.

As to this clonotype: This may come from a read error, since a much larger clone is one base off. As DNA, the CDR3 is TGTGCCAGCAGTTTAAGGGCCCGCACAGATACGCAGTATTTT. Residues: CASSLRARTDTQYF. The V call is TRBV28, the J call TRBJ2-3, with D hard to call. The CDR3 runs 14 residues. The ends were cut back, 2 bases at V and 1 base at J, with 7 bases in the middle. Germline V gene lookup returns CDR1 MDHEN and CDR2 SYDVKM. The full variable domain, its missing parts supplied by reference TRBV28 and TRBJ2-3, is DVKVTQSSRYLVKRTGEKVFLECVQDMDHENMFWYRQDPGLGLRLIYFSYDVKMKEKGDIPEGYSVSREKKERFSLILESASTNQTSMYLCASSLRARTDTQYFGPGTRLTVL.

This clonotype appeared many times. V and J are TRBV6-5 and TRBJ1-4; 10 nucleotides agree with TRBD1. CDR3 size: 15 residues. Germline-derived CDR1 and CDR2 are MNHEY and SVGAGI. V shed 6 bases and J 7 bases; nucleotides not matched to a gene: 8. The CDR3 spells CASRPDRGRAEKLFF. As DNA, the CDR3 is TGTGCCAGCAGGCCAGACAGGGGGCGGGCTGAAAAACTGTTTTTT.

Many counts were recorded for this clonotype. DNA for the CDR3: TGTGCCAGCCACTATTTAGGGACTAGCGGGGGGCCGCATGAGCAGTTCTTC. Amino acids: CASHYLGTSGGPHEQFF. The gene calls are TRBV28 and TRBJ2-1, with TRBD2 matching over 15 bases. Germline assignment: CDR1 MDHEN and CDR2 SYDVKM. V shed 8 bases and J 8 bases; nucleotides not matched to a gene: 13. This CDR3 has 17 residues.

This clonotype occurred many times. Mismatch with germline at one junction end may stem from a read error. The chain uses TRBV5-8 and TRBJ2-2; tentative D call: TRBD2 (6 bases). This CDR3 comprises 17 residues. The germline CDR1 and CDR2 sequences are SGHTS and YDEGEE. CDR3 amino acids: CASRLESGGLNTGELFF. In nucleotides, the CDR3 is TGTGCCAGCAGATTGGAAAGTGGGGGGTTGAACACCGGGGAGCTGTTTTTT.

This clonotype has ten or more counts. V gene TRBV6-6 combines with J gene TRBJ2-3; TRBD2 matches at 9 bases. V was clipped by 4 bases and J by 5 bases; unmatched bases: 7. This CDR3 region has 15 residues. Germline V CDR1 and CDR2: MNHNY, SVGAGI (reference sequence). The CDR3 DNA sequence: TGTGCCAGCAGTTCTCGCGGGGGGGCTATAGATACGCAGTATTTT. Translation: CASSSRGGAIDTQYF.

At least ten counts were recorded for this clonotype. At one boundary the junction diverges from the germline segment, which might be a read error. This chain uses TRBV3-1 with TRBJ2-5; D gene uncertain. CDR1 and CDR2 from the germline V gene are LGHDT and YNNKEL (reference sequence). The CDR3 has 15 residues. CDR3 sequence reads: CASSEEVFLLKTQYF. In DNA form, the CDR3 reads TGTGCCAGCAGCGAAGAGGTGTTTCTATTGAAGACCCAGTACTTC.

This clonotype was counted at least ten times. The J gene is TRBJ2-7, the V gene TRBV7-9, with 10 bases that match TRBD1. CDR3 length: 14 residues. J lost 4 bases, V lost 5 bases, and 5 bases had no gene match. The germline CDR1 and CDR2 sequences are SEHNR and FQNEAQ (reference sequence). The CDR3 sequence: CASSATGGHYEQYF. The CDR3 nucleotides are TGTGCCAGCAGCGCGACAGGGGGCCATTACGAGCAGTACTTC.

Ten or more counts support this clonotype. CDR3 residues: CASSWGFEAFF. CDR3 coding DNA: TGTGCCAGCAGTTGGGGTTTTGAAGCTTTCTTT. This chain uses TRBV27 with TRBJ1-1; D not resolved. Germline V gene data show CDR1 as MNHEY and CDR2 as SMNVEV (reference sequence). V was shortened by 4 bases and J by 7 bases, with 7 bases between the two germline ends. The CDR3 totals 11 residues.

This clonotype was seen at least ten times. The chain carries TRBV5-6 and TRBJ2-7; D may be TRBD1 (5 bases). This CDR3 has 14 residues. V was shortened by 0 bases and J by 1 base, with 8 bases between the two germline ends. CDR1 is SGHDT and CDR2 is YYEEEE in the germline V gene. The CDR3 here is CASSLGQNSYEQYF. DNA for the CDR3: TGTGCCAGCAGCTTGGGACAGAATTCCTACGAGCAGTACTTC.

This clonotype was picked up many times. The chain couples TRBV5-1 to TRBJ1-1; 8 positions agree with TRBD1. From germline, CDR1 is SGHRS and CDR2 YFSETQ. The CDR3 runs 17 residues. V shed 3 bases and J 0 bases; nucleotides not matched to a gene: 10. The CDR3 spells CASSWGQDRVLNTEAFF. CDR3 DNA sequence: TGCGCCAGCAGCTGGGGACAGGATCGGGTTCTGAACACTGAAGCTTTCTTT.

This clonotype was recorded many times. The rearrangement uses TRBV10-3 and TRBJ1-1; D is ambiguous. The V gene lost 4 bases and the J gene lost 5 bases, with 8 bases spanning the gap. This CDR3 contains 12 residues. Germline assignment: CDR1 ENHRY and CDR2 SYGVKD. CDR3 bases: TGTGCCATCAGTGGAGGGAGTACTGAAGCTTTCTTT. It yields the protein CAISGGSTEAFF.

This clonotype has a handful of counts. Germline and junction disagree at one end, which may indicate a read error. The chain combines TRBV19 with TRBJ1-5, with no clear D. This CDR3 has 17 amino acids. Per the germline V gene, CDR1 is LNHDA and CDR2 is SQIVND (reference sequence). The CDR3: CASALIQRESRNQPQNF. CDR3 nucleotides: TGTGCCAGCGCTCTAATTCAGCGAGAGTCCCGCAATCAGCCCCAGAATTTT. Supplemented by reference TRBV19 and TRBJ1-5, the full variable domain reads DGGITQSPKYLFRKEGQNVTLSCEQNLNHDAMYWYRQDPGQGLRLIYYSQIVNDFQKGDIAEGYSVSREKKESFPLTVTSAQKNPTAFYLCASALIQRESRNQPQNFGDGTRLSIL.

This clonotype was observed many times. CDR3 sequence: CASSQVQNTGELFF. In DNA form, the CDR3 reads TGCGCCAGCAGCCAAGTACAGAACACCGGGGAGCTGTTTTTT. The chain recombines TRBV4-1 with TRBJ2-2; the D is unclear. Germline V gene lookup returns CDR1 MGHRA and CDR2 YSYEKL. This CDR3 has 14 amino acids. Trimming removed 1 base from V and 1 base from J, with 4 bases in between.

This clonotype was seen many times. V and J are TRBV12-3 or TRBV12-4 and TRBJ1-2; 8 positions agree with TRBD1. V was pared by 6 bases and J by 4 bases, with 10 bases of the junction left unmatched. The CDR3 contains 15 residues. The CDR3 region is CASSPDRGAFYGYTF. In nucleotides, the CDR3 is TGTGCCAGCAGCCCTGACAGGGGCGCTTTCTATGGCTACACCTTC.

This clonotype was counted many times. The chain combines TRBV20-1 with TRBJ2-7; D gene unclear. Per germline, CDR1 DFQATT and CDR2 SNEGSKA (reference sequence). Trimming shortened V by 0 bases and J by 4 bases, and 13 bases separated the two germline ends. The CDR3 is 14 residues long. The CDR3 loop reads CSARDPARRYEQYF. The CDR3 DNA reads TGCAGTGCTAGAGATCCCGCCAGACGATACGAGCAGTACTTC.

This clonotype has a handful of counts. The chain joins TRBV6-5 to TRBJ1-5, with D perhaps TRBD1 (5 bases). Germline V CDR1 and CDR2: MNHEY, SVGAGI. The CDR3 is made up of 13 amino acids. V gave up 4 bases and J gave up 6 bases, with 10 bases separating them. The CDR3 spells CASSLSGFQPQHF. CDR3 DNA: TGTGCCAGCAGTTTATCAGGGTTTCAGCCCCAGCATTTT.

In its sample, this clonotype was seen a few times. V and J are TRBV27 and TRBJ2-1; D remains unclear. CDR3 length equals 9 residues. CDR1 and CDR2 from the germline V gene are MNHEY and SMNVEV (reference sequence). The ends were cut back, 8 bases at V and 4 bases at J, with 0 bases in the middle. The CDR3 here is CASYNEQFF. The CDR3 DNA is TGTGCCAGCTACAATGAGCAGTTCTTC.

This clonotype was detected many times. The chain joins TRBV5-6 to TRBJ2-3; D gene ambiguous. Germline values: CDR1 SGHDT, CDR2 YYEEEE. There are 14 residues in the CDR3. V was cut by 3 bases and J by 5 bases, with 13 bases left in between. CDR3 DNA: TGTGCCAGCAGCTATCCAACGTTTGGAGATACGCAGTATTTT. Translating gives CASSYPTFGDTQYF.